This TCR beta chain was found in a study of shared T cell receptors in the human thymus. TCRdb's copy holds only in-frame clones and misses some; the assay was immunoSEQ multiplex PCR. The sample comprises hundreds of thousands of clones, roughly 90% of which are singletons, and 0.01% rests with the top ten. The germline gives CDR1 SQVTM, CDR2 ANQGSEA. This CDR3 contains 14 residues. The same specimen was also included in a second study, on human thymus T cells. As that report states: The thymus tissue came from resections taken during corrective heart surgery. Blood and thymic repertoires both appeared biased in V and J gene usage. Among unrelated individuals, related research reported thymic repertoires that overlapped highly.

The sequence was collected from a boy younger than two with a congenital heart defect. Sequenced: thymocytes. The rearrangement joins TRBV29-1 to TRBJ1-5; D possibly corresponds to TRBD1 (5 bases). The CDR3 DNA is TGCAACCCTGGGAGGGGAGCGATCAATCAGCCCCAGCATTTT. This codes for CNPGRGAINQPQHF.